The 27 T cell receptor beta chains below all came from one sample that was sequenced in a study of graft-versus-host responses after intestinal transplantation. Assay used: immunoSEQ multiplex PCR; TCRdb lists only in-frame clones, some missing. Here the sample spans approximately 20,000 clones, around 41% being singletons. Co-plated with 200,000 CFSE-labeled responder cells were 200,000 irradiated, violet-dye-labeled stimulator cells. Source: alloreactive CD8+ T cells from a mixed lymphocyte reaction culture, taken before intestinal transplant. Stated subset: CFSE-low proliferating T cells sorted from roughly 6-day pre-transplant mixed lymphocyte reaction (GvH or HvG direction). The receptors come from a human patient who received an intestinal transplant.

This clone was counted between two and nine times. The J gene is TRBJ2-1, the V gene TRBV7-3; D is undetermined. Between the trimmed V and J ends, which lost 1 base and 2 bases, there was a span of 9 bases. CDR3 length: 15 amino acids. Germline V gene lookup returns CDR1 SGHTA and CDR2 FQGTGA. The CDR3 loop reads CASSLIPDTYNEQFF. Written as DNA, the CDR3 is TGTGCCAGCAGCTTAATTCCAGATACCTACAATGAGCAGTTCTTC.

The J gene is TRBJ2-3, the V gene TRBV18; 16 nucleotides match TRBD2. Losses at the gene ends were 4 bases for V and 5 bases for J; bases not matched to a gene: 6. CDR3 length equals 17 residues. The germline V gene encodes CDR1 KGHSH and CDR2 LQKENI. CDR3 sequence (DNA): TGTGCCAGCTCACTGGGACTAGCGGGAGGGCCGGGAGATACGCAGTATTTT. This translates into CASSLGLAGGPGDTQYF. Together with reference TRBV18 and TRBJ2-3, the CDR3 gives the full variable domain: NAGVMQNPRHLVRRRGQEARLRCSPMKGHSHVYWYRQLPEEGLKFMVYLQKENIIDESGMPKERFSAEFPKEGPSILRIQQVVRGDSAAYFCASSLGLAGGPGDTQYFGPGTRLTVL.

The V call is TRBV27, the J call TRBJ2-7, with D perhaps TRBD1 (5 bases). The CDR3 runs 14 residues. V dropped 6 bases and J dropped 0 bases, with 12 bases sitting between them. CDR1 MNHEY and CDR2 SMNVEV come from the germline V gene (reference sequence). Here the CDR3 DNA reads TGTGCCAGCAGCCAGGGAAGCCGCTCCTACGAGCAGTACTTC. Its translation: CASSQGSRSYEQYF.

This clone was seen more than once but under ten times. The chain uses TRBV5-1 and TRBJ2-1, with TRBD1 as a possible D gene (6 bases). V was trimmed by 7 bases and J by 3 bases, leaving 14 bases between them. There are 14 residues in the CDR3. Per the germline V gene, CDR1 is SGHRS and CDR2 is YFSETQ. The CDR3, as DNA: TGCGCCAGCGTCCGGGACATCCTCTACAATGAGCAGTTCTTC. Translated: CASVRDILYNEQFF.

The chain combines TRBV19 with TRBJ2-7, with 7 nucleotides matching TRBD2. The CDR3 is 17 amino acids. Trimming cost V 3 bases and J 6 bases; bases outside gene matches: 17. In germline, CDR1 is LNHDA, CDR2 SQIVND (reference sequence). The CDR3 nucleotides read TGTGCCAGTAGTATGGCTCGGGAGAGTTCGGCGGGAGTCGAGCAGTACTTC. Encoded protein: CASSMARESSAGVEQYF. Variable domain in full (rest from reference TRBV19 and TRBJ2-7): DGGITQSPKYLFRKEGQNVTLSCEQNLNHDAMYWYRQDPGQGLRLIYYSQIVNDFQKGDIAEGYSVSREKKESFPLTVTSAQKNPTAFYLCASSMARESSAGVEQYFGPGTRLTVT.

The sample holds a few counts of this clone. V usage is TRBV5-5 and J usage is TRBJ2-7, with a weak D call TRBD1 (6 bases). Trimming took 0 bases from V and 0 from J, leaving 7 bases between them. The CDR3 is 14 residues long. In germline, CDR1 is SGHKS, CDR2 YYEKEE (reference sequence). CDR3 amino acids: CASSLDRDSYEQYF. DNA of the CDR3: TGTGCCAGCAGCTTGGACAGGGACTCCTACGAGCAGTACTTC.

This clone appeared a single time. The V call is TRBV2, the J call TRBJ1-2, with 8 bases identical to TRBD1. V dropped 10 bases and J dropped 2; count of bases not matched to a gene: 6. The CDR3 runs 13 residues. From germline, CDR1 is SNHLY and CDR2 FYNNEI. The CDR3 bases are TGTGCCACCCCCCAGGGGGCCAACTATGGCTACACCTTC. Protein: CATPQGANYGYTF.

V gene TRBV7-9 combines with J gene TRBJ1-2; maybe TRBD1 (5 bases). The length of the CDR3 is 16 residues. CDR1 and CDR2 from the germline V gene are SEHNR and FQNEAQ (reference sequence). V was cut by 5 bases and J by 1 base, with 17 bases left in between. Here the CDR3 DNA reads TGTGCCAGCAGCCTCGCCCCCTGGGGCCTTAACTATGGCTACACCTTC. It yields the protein CASSLAPWGLNYGYTF.

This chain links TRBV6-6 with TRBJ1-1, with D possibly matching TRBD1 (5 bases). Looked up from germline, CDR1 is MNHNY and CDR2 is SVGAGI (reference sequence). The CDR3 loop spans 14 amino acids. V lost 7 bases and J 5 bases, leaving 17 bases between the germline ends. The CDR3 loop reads CASTTGGGRTEAFF. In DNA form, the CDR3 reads TGTGCCAGCACCACCGGGGGGGGGAGGACTGAAGCTTTCTTT.

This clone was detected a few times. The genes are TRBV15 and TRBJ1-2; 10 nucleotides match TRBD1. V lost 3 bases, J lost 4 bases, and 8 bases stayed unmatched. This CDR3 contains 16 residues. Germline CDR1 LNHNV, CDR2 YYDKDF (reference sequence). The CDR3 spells CATSRVSGTGVYGYTF. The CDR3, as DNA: TGTGCCACCAGCAGGGTCTCCGGGACAGGGGTCTATGGCTACACCTTC.

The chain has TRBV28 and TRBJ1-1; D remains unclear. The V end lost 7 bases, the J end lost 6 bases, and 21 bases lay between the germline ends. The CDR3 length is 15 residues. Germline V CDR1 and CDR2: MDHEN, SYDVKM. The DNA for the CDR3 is TGTGCCAGCACTATTCCCCCTTCGGGTTCGGCTGAAGCTTTCTTT. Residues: CASTIPPSGSAEAFF. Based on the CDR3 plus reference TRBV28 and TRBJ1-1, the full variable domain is DVKVTQSSRYLVKRTGEKVFLECVQDMDHENMFWYRQDPGLGLRLIYFSYDVKMKEKGDIPEGYSVSREKKERFSLILESASTNQTSMYLCASTIPPSGSAEAFFGQGTRLTVV.

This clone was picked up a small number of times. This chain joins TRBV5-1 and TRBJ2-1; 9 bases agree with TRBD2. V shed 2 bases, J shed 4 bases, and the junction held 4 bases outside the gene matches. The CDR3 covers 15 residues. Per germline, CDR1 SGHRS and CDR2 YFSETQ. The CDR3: CASSLAGGTYNEQFF. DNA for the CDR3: TGCGCCAGCAGCTTAGCGGGAGGTACGTACAATGAGCAGTTCTTC.

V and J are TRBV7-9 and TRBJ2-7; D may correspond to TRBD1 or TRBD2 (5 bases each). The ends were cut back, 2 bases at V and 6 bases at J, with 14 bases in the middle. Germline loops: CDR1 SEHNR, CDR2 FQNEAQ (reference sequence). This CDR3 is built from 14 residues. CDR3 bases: TGTGCCAGCAGCTTATTGCTGGGGGTGAGCGAGCAGTACTTC. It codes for CASSLLLGVSEQYF.

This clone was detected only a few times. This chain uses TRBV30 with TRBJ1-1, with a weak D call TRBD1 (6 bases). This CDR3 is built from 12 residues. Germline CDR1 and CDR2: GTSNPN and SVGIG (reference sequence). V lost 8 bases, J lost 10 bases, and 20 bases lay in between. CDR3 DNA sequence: TGTGCCGTAGCCGGAGGGACAAGCAGAGCTTTCTTT. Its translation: CAVAGGTSRAFF.

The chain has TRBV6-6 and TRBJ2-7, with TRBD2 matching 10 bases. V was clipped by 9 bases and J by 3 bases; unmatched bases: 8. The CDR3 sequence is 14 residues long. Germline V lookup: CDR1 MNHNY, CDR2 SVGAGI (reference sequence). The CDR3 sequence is CASTLAGAGYEQYF. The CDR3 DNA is TGTGCCAGTACGCTAGCGGGAGCCGGCTACGAGCAGTACTTC.

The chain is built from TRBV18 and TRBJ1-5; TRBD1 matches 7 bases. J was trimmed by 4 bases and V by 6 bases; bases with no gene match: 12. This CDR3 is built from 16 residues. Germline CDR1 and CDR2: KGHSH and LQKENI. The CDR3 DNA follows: TGTGCCAGCTCCCAATCTCAGACAGGGAATAATCAGCCCCAGCATTTT. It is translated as CASSQSQTGNNQPQHF.

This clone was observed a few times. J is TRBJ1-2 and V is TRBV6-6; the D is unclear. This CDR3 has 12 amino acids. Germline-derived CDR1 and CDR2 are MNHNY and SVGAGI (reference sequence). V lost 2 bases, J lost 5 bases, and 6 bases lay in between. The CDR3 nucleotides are TGTGCCAGCAGTTACAGGGATTATGGCTACACCTTC. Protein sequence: CASSYRDYGYTF.

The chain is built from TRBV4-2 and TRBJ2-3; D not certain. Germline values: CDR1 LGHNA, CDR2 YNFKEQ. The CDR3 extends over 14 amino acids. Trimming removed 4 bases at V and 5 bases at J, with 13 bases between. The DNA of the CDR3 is TGTGCCAGCAGCCCCGGGTCCCCGGGAGATACGCAGTATTTT. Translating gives CASSPGSPGDTQYF.

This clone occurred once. The CDR3: CASSVDGNSYNEQFF. CDR3 DNA: TGTGCCAGCAGCGTAGACGGCAACTCCTACAATGAGCAGTTCTTC. The V and J genes are TRBV9 and TRBJ2-1, with D unresolved. The length of the CDR3 is 15 residues. Germline-derived CDR1 and CDR2 are SGDLS and YYNGEE. V was trimmed by 0 bases and J by 0 bases, leaving 7 bases between them.

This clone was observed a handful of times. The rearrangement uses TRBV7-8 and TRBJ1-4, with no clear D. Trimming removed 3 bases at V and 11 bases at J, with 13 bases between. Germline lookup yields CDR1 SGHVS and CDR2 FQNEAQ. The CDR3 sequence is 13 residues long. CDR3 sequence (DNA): TGTGCCAGCAGCTTCACAGACGGGCAGAAACTGTTTTTT. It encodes CASSFTDGQKLFF. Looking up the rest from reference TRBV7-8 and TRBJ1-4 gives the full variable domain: GAGVSQSPRYKVAKRGQDVALRCDPISGHVSLFWYQQALGQGPEFLTYFQNEAQLDKSGLPSDRFFAERPEGSVSTLKIQRTQQEDSAVYLCASSFTDGQKLFFGSGTQLSVL.

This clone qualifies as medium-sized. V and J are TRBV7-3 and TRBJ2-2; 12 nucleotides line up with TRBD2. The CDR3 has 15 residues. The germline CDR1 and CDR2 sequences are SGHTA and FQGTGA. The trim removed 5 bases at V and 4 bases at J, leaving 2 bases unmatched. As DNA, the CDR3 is TGTGCCAGCAGCCCGACTAGCGGGAGCACCGGGGAGCTGTTTTTT. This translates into CASSPTSGSTGELFF.

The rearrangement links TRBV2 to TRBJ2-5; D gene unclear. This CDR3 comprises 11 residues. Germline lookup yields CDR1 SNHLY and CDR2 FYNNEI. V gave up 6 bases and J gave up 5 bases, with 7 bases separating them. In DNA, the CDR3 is TGTGCCAGCAGATCGCTTGAGACCCAGTACTTC. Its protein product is CASRSLETQYF. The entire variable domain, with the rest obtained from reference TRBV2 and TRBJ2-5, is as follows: EPEVTQTPSHQVTQMGQEVILRCVPISNHLYFYWYRQILGQKVEFLVSFYNNEISEKSEIFDDQFSVERPDGSNFTLKIRSTKLEDSAMYFCASRSLETQYFGPGTRLLVL.

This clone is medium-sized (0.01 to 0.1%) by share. DNA of the CDR3: TGTGCCAGCAGTCTCCTAGTAGGGACTTCCCTTTACGAGCAGTACTTC. It codes for CASSLLVGTSLYEQYF. This rearrangement joins TRBV6-6 to TRBJ2-7; maybe TRBD2 (6 bases). CDR1 is MNHNY, CDR2 SVGAGI, per germline (reference sequence). This CDR3 contains 16 residues. Trimming removed 5 bases at V and 4 bases at J, with 21 bases between.

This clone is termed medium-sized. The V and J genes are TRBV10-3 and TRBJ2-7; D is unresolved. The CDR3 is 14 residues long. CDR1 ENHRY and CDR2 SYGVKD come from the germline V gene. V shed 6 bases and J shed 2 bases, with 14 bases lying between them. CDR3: CAIRPGQSTYEQYF. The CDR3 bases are TGTGCCATCAGGCCCGGGCAGTCCACCTACGAGCAGTACTTC.

Here the CDR3 reads CASSLWRGNTEAFF. In DNA form, the CDR3 reads TGTGCCAGCAGTTTATGGCGCGGGAACACTGAAGCTTTCTTT. The rearrangement uses TRBV28 and TRBJ1-1; D call uncertain. Germline CDR1 reads MDHEN; CDR2 reads SYDVKM. The CDR3 sequence is 14 residues long. The germline V and J ends were trimmed by 0 bases and 1 base, with 6 bases remaining between them. Full variable domain (rest looked up from reference TRBV28 and TRBJ1-1): DVKVTQSSRYLVKRTGEKVFLECVQDMDHENMFWYRQDPGLGLRLIYFSYDVKMKEKGDIPEGYSVSREKKERFSLILESASTNQTSMYLCASSLWRGNTEAFFGQGTRLTVV.

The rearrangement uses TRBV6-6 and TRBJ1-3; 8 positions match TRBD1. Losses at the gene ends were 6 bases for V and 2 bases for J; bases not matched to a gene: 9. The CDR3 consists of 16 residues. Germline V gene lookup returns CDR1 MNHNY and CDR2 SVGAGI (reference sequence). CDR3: CASREIGTGPGNTIYF. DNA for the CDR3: TGTGCCAGCAGGGAGATAGGGACAGGCCCTGGAAACACCATATATTTT.

CDR3 in DNA: TGTGCCAGTAGTCCCGGGAGCAAACCCGAGCAGTACTTC. This encodes CASSPGSKPEQYF. The chain has TRBV19 and TRBJ2-7; a possible D gene is TRBD2 (6 bases). V was pared by 5 bases and J by 6 bases, with 14 bases between. Germline CDR1 and CDR2: LNHDA and SQIVND (reference sequence). The CDR3 spans 13 residues.